The T cell receptor beta chain under discussion was sequenced for a study of blood T cell repertoires in COVID-19. Assay used: immunoSEQ multiplex PCR; TCRdb lists only in-frame clones, some missing. In the table there are 200,000 to 250,000 clones, 82% of which are singletons. In germline, CDR1 is SNHLY, CDR2 FYNNEI. V gave up 8 bases and J gave up 4 bases, with 26 bases separating them. The CDR3 covers 17 residues. The source is a woman of 80 years or more with active or convalescent COVID-19. The chain has TRBV2 and TRBJ1-1, with D maybe TRBD1 (5 bases). Sequenced input: peripheral blood. CDR3 residues: CASLRGGIGGWGTEAFF. CDR3 sequence (DNA): TGTGCCAGCCTTCGGGGCGGGATCGGGGGATGGGGCACTGAAGCTTTCTTT.